Below, 7 T cell receptor beta chains from the same sample are listed, as sequenced in a study of spatial heterogeneity in lung cancer. Antigen specificity for these receptors is unknown. One entry per CDR3 protein, called by TCRdb with MiXCR from the 5' RACE reads. The sample includes approximately 94,000 distinct CDR3 sequences, about 4.4% of them seen just once. Study conclusions and caveats: Higher tumor mutation counts went along with higher counts of expanded intratumoral alpha and beta TCRs.

The time point denotes: sample taken at primary tumor resection. The sample was lung tumor tissue, taken at surgery. The receptors originated from a male donor with early-stage non-small cell lung cancer.

This clonotype has a count of ten or more. The V call is TRBV20-1, the J call TRBJ2-1, with D uncertain. V was pared by 1 base and J by 8 bases, with 15 bases between. Per germline, CDR1 DFQATT and CDR2 SNEGSKA (reference sequence). This CDR3 contains 14 residues. The CDR3 here is CSARGRRSGDEQFF. The CDR3 nucleotides are TGCAGTGCTAGAGGCCGCCGATCCGGCGATGAGCAGTTCTTC.

This clonotype was picked up many times. The germline gene is not matched at one end of the junction; a read error may be the cause. The chain is built from TRBV12-3 or TRBV12-4 and TRBJ2-5; D ambiguous. There are 13 residues in the CDR3. This CDR3 is CASRPGDSETWNF. The DNA of the CDR3 is TGTGCCAGCAGACCCGGAGACTCGGAGACTTGGAACTTC.

This clonotype was recorded many times. At one end the junction does not follow the germline gene, possibly because of a read error. The rearrangement links TRBV7-7 to TRBJ2-5; TRBD1 aligns across 7 bases. The CDR3 has 14 residues. Germline V gene sequence: CDR1 SSHAT, CDR2 FNYEAQ (reference sequence). As DNA, the CDR3 is TGTGCTAGCAGCTCTCGACAGGGCCAAGAGACCCAGTACTTC. This gives the protein CASSSRQGQETQYF.

This clonotype was seen ten or more times. V gene TRBV4-1 combines with J gene TRBJ2-2, with 16 bases matching TRBD2. This CDR3 region has 19 residues. The trim removed 4 bases at V and 5 bases at J, leaving 10 bases unmatched. Germline assignment: CDR1 MGHRA and CDR2 YSYEKL. The CDR3 spells CASSLQGLAGGPRTGELFF. CDR3 DNA: TGCGCCAGCAGCCTTCAGGGACTAGCGGGAGGGCCGCGGACCGGGGAGCTGTTTTTT.

This clonotype has a count of ten or more. The genes are TRBV4-2 and TRBJ2-5, with 9 bases aligning to TRBD2. Germline CDR1 and CDR2: LGHNA and YNFKEQ. The length of the CDR3 is 18 residues. The V and J ends lost 4 bases and 1 base, in that order; junction bases with no gene match: 13. CDR3 nucleotides: TGTGCCAGCAGCCCCCTGCTTGCTGGTAGCGGGGGCCAAGAGACCCAGTACTTC. The encoded protein is CASSPLLAGSGGQETQYF.

This clonotype showed up many times. The chain carries TRBV28 and TRBJ1-5; D possibly corresponds to TRBD1 (5 bases). Germline CDR1 MDHEN, CDR2 SYDVKM. This CDR3 is built from 14 residues. The V and J ends lost 5 bases and 7 bases respectively, with 15 bases between them. The CDR3 region has the DNA TGTGCCAGCAGTCGAACAGGTCCTCGACAGCCCCAGCATTTT. Its translation: CASSRTGPRQPQHF.

In the case of this clonotype: This clone may be a read error of a much larger clone one base away. CDR3 region: CASSIPTQSSYNEQFF. CDR3 in DNA: TGTGCCAGCAGCATACCAACCCAGAGCTCCTACAATGAGCAGTTCTTC. The rearrangement joins TRBV7-9 to TRBJ2-1; D is unresolved. The germline V and J ends were trimmed by 5 bases and 0 bases, with 14 bases remaining between them. Germline assignment: CDR1 SEHNR and CDR2 FQNEAQ (reference sequence). The CDR3 contains 16 residues.